This T cell receptor (beta chain) was profiled in a study of blood T cell repertoires in COVID-19 (dated by TCRdb to the early 2020s). Study-wide context: The collaborator samples originated in the United States, Italy and Spain and spanned the acute and convalescent phases of COVID-19. The material from the prospective study consisted of cDNA or gDNA derived from T cells, B-cell-depleted T cells, or PBMCs. Deeply sampled blood TCRbeta repertoires from subjects exposed to, actively infected with, or recovered from COVID-19 were included in the dataset. A freely available public database, intended as a resource for researchers studying the immune response to SARS-CoV-2, is where the repertoires were released. The samples were drawn from the first 160 participants of the ongoing ImmuneRACE study and from 950 to 1,500 subjects provided by 6 global collaborators. A de-identified subject ID, COVID-19 status, age in years and sex were almost always included in the sample metadata. HLA class I and class II types, where available, came from metadata supplied by the sample provider rather than from assay-based typing. On the study overall, not on this receptor specifically: Clinical and demographic metadata were provided uncurated, with the amount varying by source and participant.

TCRbeta CDR3 regions were amplified from genomic DNA using the immunoSEQ Assay, a bias-controlled multiplex PCR. The study's processing was this. Within the assay, amplification of reference gene primers was used to estimate how many nucleated cells each sample contained. To quantify the absolute abundance of each unique TCRbeta CDR3 rearrangement, sequence reads were collapsed and filtered. For each sample, productive Simpson clonality was calculated by taking the square root of Simpson's diversity index across productive rearrangements. TCRdb carries this immuneACCESS record with in-frame sequences only. Its versions omit some clonotypes, under half of them owing to an unresolved V gene in the studies checked, with the rest unexplained. V, J and clone size derive from that table, while D and trimming were established from the DNA sequence. In all, the sample holds fewer than 450,000 clones, and roughly 87% of those were seen once. The ten largest clones take up 0.6% of the sample.

Participants in the prospective study were aged 18 to 89 years, lived in about two dozen United States geographic areas, and enrolled through a virtual design. In the prospective study, cohorts were assigned on the basis of participant-reported clinical history obtained from a screening survey and a study questionnaire. For ImmuneRACE Cohort 3, a participant was defined as recovered based on two consecutive negative NP/OP PCR tests, clearance by a healthcare professional, or resolution of symptoms. Each participant in the prospective study had whole blood, serum and a nasopharyngeal or oropharyngeal swab collected by mobile phlebotomists. Prospective study participants could optionally give additional blood draws and questionnaires over an approximately two-month period. Prospective study blood samples were shipped either frozen or at room temperature before DNA extraction. The CDR3, from cysteine to phenylalanine, totals 10 residues. Only the CDR3 portion is preserved as DNA: 30 bases, with reading frame beginning at the first base. Per the germline V gene (reference sequence), DFQATT is the CDR1 and SNEGSKA is the CDR2. At the junction V is shortened by 5 bases and J by 5 bases, with 6 bases in between.

Concerning this clone itself: Its recognized antigen is unknown. Base qualities were left out, and no much larger clone turns up one base away.

What was sequenced was PBMCs or T cells enriched from blood (not recorded which). This receptor was identified in a man younger than 30 who had recovered from COVID-19. This chain is built from TRBV20-1 and TRBJ1-2; the D gene cannot be named for sure. The CDR3 region reads CSALSYGYTF. The nucleotides are TGCAGTGCTCTGTCTTATGGCTACACCTTC.